This passage covers 5 T cell receptor beta chains from one sample sequenced in a study of beta chain features in type 1 diabetes. cDNA synthesis used the whole RNA isolate, giving expressed TCRB sequences. Libraries were prepared by immunoSEQ multiplex PCR; TCRdb keeps only in-frame clonotypes and omits some of them. The sample holds about 450,000 clones, 11% seen once. The source material was naive CD4+ T cells from blood. These receptors were obtained from a woman younger than 35 in good health.

This clone was picked up a small number of times. This chain links TRBV29-1 with TRBJ2-3; 9 bases are shared with TRBD1. The germline CDR1 and CDR2 sequences are SQVTM and ANQGSEA. V lost 6 bases and J lost 4; bases outside the gene matches: 8. The CDR3 is 14 amino acids. The CDR3 is CSVVGTGTPDTQYF. The CDR3 DNA reads as TGCAGCGTAGTCGGGACAGGGACCCCAGATACGCAGTATTTT.

The rearrangement uses TRBV28 and TRBJ1-2, with D hard to call. Germline V gene sequence: CDR1 MDHEN, CDR2 SYDVKM. The CDR3 has 13 residues. Trimming shortened V by 2 bases and J by 5 bases, and 9 bases separated the two germline ends. CDR3 sequence (DNA): TGTGCCAGCAGTTTAGGCGGAGGGTATGGCTACACCTTC. Residues: CASSLGGGYGYTF.

This sequence joins TRBV19 and TRBJ2-3, with unresolved D. This CDR3 spans 12 amino acids. The V and J ends lost 1 base and 6 bases respectively, with 5 bases between them. Per the germline V gene, CDR1 is LNHDA and CDR2 is SQIVND (reference sequence). The CDR3 DNA follows: TGTGCCAGTAGTATAGGGAAGGATACGCAGTATTTT. Its protein product is CASSIGKDTQYF.

The chain is built from TRBV9 and TRBJ1-6; TRBD1 agrees at 9 bases. V lost 1 base and J lost 8; bases outside the gene matches: 10. Germline CDR1 is SGDLS and CDR2 is YYNGEE. The CDR3 is 17 amino acids. The CDR3 region is CASSVSPTGGGDSPLHF. Written as DNA, the CDR3 is TGTGCCAGCAGCGTATCCCCGACAGGGGGAGGCGATTCACCCCTCCACTTT.

In this sample, this clone turned up once. V is TRBV9 and J is TRBJ2-5, with a possible D match to TRBD1 (5 bases). The CDR3 consists of 16 residues. V lost 0 bases, J lost 4 bases, and 16 bases lay in between. Germline-derived CDR1 and CDR2 are SGDLS and YYNGEE. CDR3 nucleotide sequence: TGTGCCAGCAGCGTAGGAGTGGGCCAAAGGGGAGAGACCCAGTACTTC. Translated, it gives CASSVGVGQRGETQYF.